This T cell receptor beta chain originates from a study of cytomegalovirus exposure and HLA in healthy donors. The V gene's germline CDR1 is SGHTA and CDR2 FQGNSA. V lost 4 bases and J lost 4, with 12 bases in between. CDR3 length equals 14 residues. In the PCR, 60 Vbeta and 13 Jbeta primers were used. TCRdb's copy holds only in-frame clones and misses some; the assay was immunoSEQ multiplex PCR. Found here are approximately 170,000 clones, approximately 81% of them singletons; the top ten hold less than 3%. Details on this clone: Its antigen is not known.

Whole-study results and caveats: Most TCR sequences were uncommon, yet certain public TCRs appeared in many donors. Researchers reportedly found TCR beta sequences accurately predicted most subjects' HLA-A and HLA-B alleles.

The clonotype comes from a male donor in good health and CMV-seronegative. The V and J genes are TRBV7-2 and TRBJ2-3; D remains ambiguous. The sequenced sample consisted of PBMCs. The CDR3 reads CASSSRPTPDTQYF. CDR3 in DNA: TGTGCCAGCAGCTCCCGACCGACTCCAGATACGCAGTATTTT.